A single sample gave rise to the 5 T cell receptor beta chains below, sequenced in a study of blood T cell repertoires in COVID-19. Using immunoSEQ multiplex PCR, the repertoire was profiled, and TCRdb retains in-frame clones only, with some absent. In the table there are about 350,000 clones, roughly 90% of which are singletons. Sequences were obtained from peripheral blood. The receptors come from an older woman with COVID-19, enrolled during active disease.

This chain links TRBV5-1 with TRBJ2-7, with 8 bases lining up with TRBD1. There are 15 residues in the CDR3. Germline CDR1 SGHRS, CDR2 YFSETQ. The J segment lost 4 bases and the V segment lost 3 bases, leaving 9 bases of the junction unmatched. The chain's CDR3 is CASSSYPGQGYEQYF. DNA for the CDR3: TGCGCCAGCAGCTCCTATCCCGGACAGGGTTACGAGCAGTACTTC.

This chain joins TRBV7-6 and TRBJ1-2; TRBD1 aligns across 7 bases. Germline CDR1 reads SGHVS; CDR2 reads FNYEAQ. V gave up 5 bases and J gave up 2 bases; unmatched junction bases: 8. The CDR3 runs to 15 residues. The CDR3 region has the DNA TGTGCCAGCAGCCCACTCCGGACAGGCAACTATGGCTACACCTTC. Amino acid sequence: CASSPLRTGNYGYTF.

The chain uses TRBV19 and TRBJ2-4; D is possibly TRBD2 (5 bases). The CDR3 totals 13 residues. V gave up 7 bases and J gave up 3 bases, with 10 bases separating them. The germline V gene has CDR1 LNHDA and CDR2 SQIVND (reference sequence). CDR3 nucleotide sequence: TGTGCCAGTAATCTCCGGGGCAAAAACATTCAGTACTTC. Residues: CASNLRGKNIQYF.

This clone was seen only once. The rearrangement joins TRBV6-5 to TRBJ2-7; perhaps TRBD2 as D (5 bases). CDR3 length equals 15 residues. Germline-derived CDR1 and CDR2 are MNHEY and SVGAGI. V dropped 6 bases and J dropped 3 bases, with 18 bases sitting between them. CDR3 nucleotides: TGTGCCAGCAGCAGAGGGTTCCGGGGTTTCTACGAGCAGTACTTC. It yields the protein CASSRGFRGFYEQYF.

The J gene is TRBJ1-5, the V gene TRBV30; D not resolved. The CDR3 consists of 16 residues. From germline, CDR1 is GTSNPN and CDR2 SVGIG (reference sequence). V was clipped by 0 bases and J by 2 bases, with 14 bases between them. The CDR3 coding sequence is TGTGCCTGGAGTGTACCTGGGCTTTTGGGCAATCAGCCCCAGCATTTT. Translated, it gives CAWSVPGLLGNQPQHF.